The 17 T cell receptor beta chains presented below share a single source sample, sequenced in a study of cytotoxic CD8 clonotypes in ibrutinib-treated CLL. Sequencing was performed with immunoSEQ multiplex PCR; in TCRdb, only in-frame clones are kept and a portion is missing. This sample has fewer than 400,000 clones, with roughly two thirds found just once. The specimen comprised PBMCs, sampled after 36 months of ibrutinib treatment. The receptors were gathered from a human donor with chronic lymphocytic leukemia.

The chain links TRBV4-3 to TRBJ2-7, with D possibly called TRBD1 or TRBD2 (5 bases each). In germline, CDR1 is LGHNA, CDR2 YSLEER. V shed 4 bases and J shed 3 bases, with 13 bases lying between them. This CDR3 has 14 amino acids. The CDR3 protein is CASSLSGGGYEQYF. The CDR3 DNA follows: TGCGCCAGCAGCCTATCTGGGGGTGGCTACGAGCAGTACTTC.

This clone has only one observation. The chain links TRBV29-1 to TRBJ2-3, with 9 bases lining up with TRBD2. Germline assignment: CDR1 SQVTM and CDR2 ANQGSEA. The trim removed 3 bases at V and 3 bases at J, leaving 4 bases unmatched. The CDR3 is made up of 14 amino acids. CDR3 in amino acids: CSVDRLAGTDTQYF. CDR3 in DNA: TGCAGCGTTGATCGTCTAGCGGGAACAGATACGCAGTATTTT.

The CDR3 loop is CASSQERTGERDEQYF. The CDR3 region has the DNA TGTGCCAGCAGCCAGGAACGGACAGGGGAGAGGGACGAGCAGTACTTC. The chain uses TRBV4-2 and TRBJ2-7; 9 bases fit TRBD1. Per germline, CDR1 LGHNA and CDR2 YNFKEQ. The trim removed 3 bases at V and 5 bases at J, leaving 11 bases unmatched. The CDR3 consists of 16 residues.

The V gene is TRBV6-5, the J gene TRBJ1-2; maybe TRBD1 (6 bases). The germline gives CDR1 MNHEY, CDR2 SVGAGI. The CDR3 extends over 13 amino acids. V lost 6 bases, J lost 4 bases, and 12 bases lay in between. The CDR3 reads CASRVGHLYGYTF. CDR3 nucleotides: TGTGCCAGCAGAGTGGGACACCTCTATGGCTACACCTTC.

This rearrangement joins TRBV5-1 to TRBJ2-5; D is ambiguous. The CDR3 is 13 amino acids. Trimming removed 5 bases from V and 1 base from J, with 9 bases in between. Germline V CDR1 and CDR2: SGHRS, YFSETQ. The CDR3 here is CASSPPFQETQYF. The CDR3 DNA reads as TGCGCCAGCAGTCCACCGTTCCAAGAGACCCAGTACTTC.

The chain has TRBV2 and TRBJ1-1; D not certain. CDR1 and CDR2 from the germline V gene are SNHLY and FYNNEI. Between the trimmed V and J ends, which lost 7 bases and 3 bases, there was a span of 18 bases. The CDR3 covers 15 residues. The CDR3 DNA reads as TGTGCCAGCACACCAACAGTGCAAAGGGACACTGAAGCTTTCTTT. This encodes CASTPTVQRDTEAFF.

As to this clone: The sample holds other DNA sequences that translate to the same CDR3. The rearrangement links TRBV25-1 to TRBJ2-7, with D possibly TRBD1 on 5 matching bases. Germline V gives CDR1 MGHDK, CDR2 SYGVNS. Deletions cut 8 bases from V and 3 bases from J, with 8 bases between. This CDR3 comprises 11 residues. CDR3 loop: CASSDSYEQYF. In DNA form, the CDR3 reads TGTGCCAGCTCCGACAGCTACGAGCAGTACTTC.

CDR3 protein: CATSRDSSPQGTQYF. In DNA form, the CDR3 reads TGTGCCACCAGCAGAGATAGCAGTCCACAGGGTACGCAGTATTTT. V usage is TRBV15 and J usage is TRBJ2-3, with D perhaps matching TRBD1 (6 bases). The ends were cut back, 0 bases at V and 8 bases at J, with 15 bases in the middle. The CDR3 extends over 15 amino acids. CDR1 LNHNV and CDR2 YYDKDF come from the germline V gene (reference sequence).

The chain links TRBV6-6 to TRBJ1-2, with D uncertain. The CDR3 totals 13 residues. Germline CDR1 MNHNY, CDR2 SVGAGI (reference sequence). With 3 bases removed from V and 3 bases from J, the gap between germline ends came to 8 bases. CDR3 region: CASSYHQDYGYTF. The CDR3 bases are TGTGCCAGCAGTTATCACCAGGACTATGGCTACACCTTC.

The CDR3 bases are TGTGCCAGCAGCGTAGGGGTCGGGGTCTCCTACGAGCAGTACTTC. As protein: CASSVGVGVSYEQYF. The rearrangement joins TRBV9 to TRBJ2-7; D might be TRBD2 (5 bases). The CDR3 totals 15 residues. Germline V CDR1 and CDR2: SGDLS, YYNGEE. The ends were cut back, 0 bases at V and 0 bases at J, with 10 bases in the middle.

This clone occurred once. The V gene is TRBV27, the J gene TRBJ2-1; D is perhaps TRBD2 (6 bases). The V end lost 6 bases, the J end lost 7 bases, and 10 bases lay between the germline ends. The CDR3 has 12 amino acids. CDR1 MNHEY and CDR2 SMNVEV come from the germline V gene (reference sequence). The CDR3 here is CASSWGENEQFF. CDR3 DNA sequence: TGTGCCAGCAGCTGGGGGGAGAATGAGCAGTTCTTC.

The chain has TRBV5-4 and TRBJ2-1, with a weak D call TRBD2 (6 bases). The CDR3 consists of 18 residues. V dropped 4 bases and J dropped 4 bases, with 24 bases sitting between them. The germline CDR1 and CDR2 sequences are SGHNT and YYREEE (reference sequence). CDR3 protein: CASSDPGLRAEAYNEQFF. The CDR3 bases are TGTGCCAGCAGCGACCCGGGACTTCGGGCCGAAGCTTACAATGAGCAGTTCTTC. The variable domain in full, with the rest retrieved from reference TRBV5-4 and TRBJ2-1, is ETGVTQSPTHLIKTRGQQVTLRCSSQSGHNTVSWYQQALGQGPQFIFQYYREEENGRGNFPPRFSGLQFPNYSSELNVNALELDDSALYLCASSDPGLRAEAYNEQFFGPGTRLTVL.

The chain carries TRBV5-6 and TRBJ2-7; weak D call: TRBD1 (6 bases). The CDR3 extends over 14 amino acids. CDR1 is SGHDT, CDR2 YYEEEE, per germline. Trimming stripped 4 bases from V and 2 bases from J, with 13 bases between. CDR3 in amino acids: CASSLGQNTYEQYF. The CDR3 region has the DNA TGTGCCAGCAGCCTCGGACAGAATACCTACGAGCAGTACTTC.

This clone has just a few counts. This chain uses TRBV15 with TRBJ2-6; no reliable D call. The V gene lost 0 bases and the J gene lost 2 bases, with 2 bases spanning the gap. Germline V gene lookup returns CDR1 LNHNV and CDR2 YYDKDF (reference sequence). This CDR3 region has 14 residues. This CDR3 reads CATSRDPGANVLTF. Written as DNA, the CDR3 is TGTGCCACCAGCAGAGATCCTGGGGCCAACGTCCTGACTTTC.

The rearrangement uses TRBV11-2 and TRBJ2-7; the D call may be TRBD1 or TRBD2 (5 bases each). V dropped 5 bases and J dropped 6 bases, with 14 bases sitting between them. The CDR3 contains 13 residues. CDR1 is SGHAT and CDR2 is FQNNGV in the germline V gene. CDR3 sequence (DNA): TGTGCCAGCAGCAAAGCCGCGAGGGGCGAGCAGTACTTC. It yields the protein CASSKAARGEQYF. Supplemented by reference TRBV11-2 and TRBJ2-7, the full variable domain reads EAGVAQSPRYKIIEKRQSVAFWCNPISGHATLYWYQQILGQGPKLLIQFQNNGVVDDSQLPKDRFSAERLKGVDSTLKIQPAKLEDSAVYLCASSKAARGEQYFGPGTRLTVT.

This rearrangement joins TRBV29-1 to TRBJ1-2; D unclear. The V end lost 5 bases, the J end lost 7 bases, and 5 bases lay between the germline ends. Per the germline V gene, CDR1 is SQVTM and CDR2 is ANQGSEA. The CDR3 is 9 residues long. In DNA, the CDR3 is TGCAGCGTTCCCGGTGGCTACACCTTC. Translation: CSVPGGYTF.

This clone turned up a few times. The chain joins TRBV4-1 to TRBJ1-1; D unclear. The CDR3 extends over 15 amino acids. Germline assignment: CDR1 MGHRA and CDR2 YSYEKL. The germline V and J ends were trimmed by 0 bases and 1 base, with 9 bases remaining between them. CDR3 sequence (DNA): TGCGCCAGCAGCCAAGATCCGAAGGAGAACACTGAAGCTTTCTTT. Its translation: CASSQDPKENTEAFF.